These T cell receptor beta chains were read from a single sample in a study of OX40 agonist ivuxolimab in advanced cancers. Using immunoSEQ multiplex PCR, the repertoire was profiled, and TCRdb retains in-frame clones only, with some absent. The data contain roughly 73,000 clones, 70% to 90% of them singletons. Sequencing used CD4+ or CD8+ T cells sorted from blood, obtained in a trial of the OX40 agonist ivuxolimab. These receptors all stem from an adult with an advanced solid tumor such as melanoma, head and neck, liver or kidney cancer. The CDR3 runs from the conserved cysteine through the conserved F or W. Fields, in order: clone size, D gene, V gene, J gene, CDR3 protein, CDR3 DNA. A D gene is named only where the DNA matches it firmly. Clone size is stated in some rows and not others, as once, few, many or a class when expanded.

.	.	TRBV7-9	TRBJ1-1	CASSLMPPNEAFF	TGTGCCAGCAGCTTAATGCCCCCAAACGAAGCTTTCTTT
.	.	TRBV11-2	TRBJ1-2	CASSPGPGYGYTF	TGTGCCAGCAGCCCGGGACCGGGCTATGGCTACACCTTC
.	.	TRBV6-1	TRBJ1-2	CASSEAGRVGGYTF	TGTGCCAGCAGTGAAGCGGGAAGGGTTGGTGGCTACACCTTC
.	.	TRBV2	TRBJ2-3	CASSEPLEYTDTQYF	TGTGCCAGCAGTGAGCCACTAGAGTACACAGATACGCAGTATTTT
once	.	TRBV5-1	TRBJ2-5	CASSLAQSAETQYF	TGCGCCAGCAGCTTGGCACAGTCTGCTGAGACCCAGTACTTC
.	.	TRBV7-3	TRBJ2-7	CASSLTPAGQTYEQYF	TGTGCCAGCAGCTTAACACCGGCAGGGCAGACCTACGAGCAGTACTTC
.	TRBD1	TRBV7-9	TRBJ2-7	CASSWPARGQGFDEQYF	TGTGCCAGCAGCTGGCCGGCCCGGGGACAGGGTTTCGACGAGCAGTACTTC
.	TRBD1	TRBV5-1	TRBJ2-5	CASSLGDRDRETQYF	TGCGCCAGCAGCTTGGGGGACAGGGATCGGGAGACCCAGTACTTC
.	TRBD1	TRBV5-1	TRBJ1-6	CARRQGGPYNSPLHF	TGCGCCAGAAGACAGGGGGGACCCTATAATTCACCCCTCCACTTT
.	TRBD1	TRBV18	TRBJ2-1	CASELGQGAGNEQFF	TGTGCCAGCGAGCTAGGACAGGGGGCCGGCAATGAGCAGTTCTTC
.	TRBD2	TRBV5-1	TRBJ2-1	CASSTGTSGSYNEQFF	TGCGCCAGCAGCACCGGGACTAGCGGGTCGTACAATGAGCAGTTCTTC
.	.	TRBV14	TRBJ2-7	CASSPQTPVYEQYF	TGTGCCAGCAGCCCGCAAACCCCCGTCTACGAGCAGTACTTC
.	.	TRBV5-4	TRBJ2-3	CASSWDRTDTQYF	TGTGCCAGCAGCTGGGACCGCACAGATACGCAGTATTTT
.	.	TRBV18	TRBJ2-5	CASSPKPGAGQETQYF	TGTGCCAGCTCACCGAAGCCTGGGGCAGGACAAGAGACCCAGTACTTC
.	.	TRBV4-1	TRBJ1-5	CASSQGRQSDQPQHF	TGCGCCAGCAGCCAAGGCCGACAGAGTGATCAGCCCCAGCATTTT